The entry below describes one T cell receptor beta chain. Its antigen is unknown. The method was immunoSEQ multiplex PCR; TCRdb's version includes in-frame clones alone and lacks a portion of them. The repertoire consists of 9,500 to 10,000 clones, with about 60% occurring once and the leading ten covering around 4%. The data stem from a study of neoadjuvant anti-PD-1 for oral cavity cancer. Study information: Patients mostly received three to four biweekly nivolumab doses at 3 mg/kg before surgery. General study points: Each response group had just a few patients in TCR analyses.

Unmatched junction bases numbered 6, after V lost 5 bases and J lost 6 bases. Per the germline V gene, CDR1 is LNHNV and CDR2 is YYDKDF (reference sequence). This CDR3 comprises 14 residues. Time point reported: after neoadjuvant nivolumab, at surgical resection. The patients had HPV-negative, locally advanced oral cavity squamous cell carcinoma. The sequence came from a person aged 40 to 85 with oral cavity squamous cell carcinoma. This chain connects TRBV15 to TRBJ1-2; 10 bases are a match to TRBD1. Material: PBMCs, obtained after nivolumab (anti-PD-1) treatment. CDR3: CATSSDRGIHGYTF. CDR3 DNA sequence: TGTGCCACCAGCTCGGACAGGGGGATCCATGGCTACACCTTC.